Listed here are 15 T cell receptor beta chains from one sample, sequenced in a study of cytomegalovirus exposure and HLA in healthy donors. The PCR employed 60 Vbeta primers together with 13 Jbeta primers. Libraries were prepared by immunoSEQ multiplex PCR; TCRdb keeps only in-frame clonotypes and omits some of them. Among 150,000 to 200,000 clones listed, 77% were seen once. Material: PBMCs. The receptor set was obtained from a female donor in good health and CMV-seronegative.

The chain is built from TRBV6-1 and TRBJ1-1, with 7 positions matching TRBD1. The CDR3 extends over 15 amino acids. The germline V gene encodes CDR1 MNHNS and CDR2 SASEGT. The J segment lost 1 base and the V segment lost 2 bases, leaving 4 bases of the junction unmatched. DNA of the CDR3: TGTGCCAGCAGTGAACCGGGACAGCCGAACACTGAAGCTTTCTTT. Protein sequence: CASSEPGQPNTEAFF.

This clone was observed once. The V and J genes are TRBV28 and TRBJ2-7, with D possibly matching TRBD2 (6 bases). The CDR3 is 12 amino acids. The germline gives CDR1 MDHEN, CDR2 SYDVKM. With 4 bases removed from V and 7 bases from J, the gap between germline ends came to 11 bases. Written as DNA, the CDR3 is TGTGCCAGCAGTTCTAGCGAGTTAGAGCAGTACTTC. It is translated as CASSSSELEQYF.

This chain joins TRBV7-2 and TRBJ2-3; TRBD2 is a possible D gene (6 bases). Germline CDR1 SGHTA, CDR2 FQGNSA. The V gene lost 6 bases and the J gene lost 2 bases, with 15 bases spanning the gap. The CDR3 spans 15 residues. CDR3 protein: CASSIGLLPTDTQYF. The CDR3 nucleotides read TGTGCCAGCAGTATAGGACTATTACCCACAGATACGCAGTATTTT.

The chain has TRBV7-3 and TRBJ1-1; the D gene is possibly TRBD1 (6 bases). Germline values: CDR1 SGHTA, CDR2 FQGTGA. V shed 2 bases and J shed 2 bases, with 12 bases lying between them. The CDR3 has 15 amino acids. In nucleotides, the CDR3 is TGTGCCAGCAGCTTATTGGGGGCAGGAAACACTGAAGCTTTCTTT. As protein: CASSLLGAGNTEAFF.

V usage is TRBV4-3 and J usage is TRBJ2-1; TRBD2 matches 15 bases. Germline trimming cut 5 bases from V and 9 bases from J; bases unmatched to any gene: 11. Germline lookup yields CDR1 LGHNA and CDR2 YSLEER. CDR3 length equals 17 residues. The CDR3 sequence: CASSDRTSGGALREQFF. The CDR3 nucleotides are TGCGCCAGCAGCGACCGGACTAGCGGGGGGGCGTTGCGTGAGCAGTTCTTC.

This CDR3 reads CSVEGAGQNEKLFF. The CDR3 DNA reads TGCAGCGTTGAAGGAGCGGGGCAAAATGAAAAACTGTTTTTT. This sequence joins TRBV29-1 and TRBJ1-4, with D tentatively TRBD1 (5 bases). The CDR3 contains 14 residues. V was shortened by 1 base and J by 5 bases, with 11 bases between the two germline ends. Germline V gene sequence: CDR1 SQVTM, CDR2 ANQGSEA.

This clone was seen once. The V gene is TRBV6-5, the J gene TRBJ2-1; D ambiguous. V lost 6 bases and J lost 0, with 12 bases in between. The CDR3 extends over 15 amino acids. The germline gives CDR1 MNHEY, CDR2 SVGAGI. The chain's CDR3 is CASRPAEISYNEQFF. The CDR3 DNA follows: TGTGCCAGCAGGCCGGCGGAGATCTCCTACAATGAGCAGTTCTTC.

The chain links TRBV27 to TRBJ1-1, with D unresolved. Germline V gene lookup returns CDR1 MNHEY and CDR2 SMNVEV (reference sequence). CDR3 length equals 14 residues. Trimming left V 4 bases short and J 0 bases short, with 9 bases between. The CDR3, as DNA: TGTGCCAGCAGTTCTCGTCTCTTGAACACTGAAGCTTTCTTT. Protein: CASSSRLLNTEAFF.

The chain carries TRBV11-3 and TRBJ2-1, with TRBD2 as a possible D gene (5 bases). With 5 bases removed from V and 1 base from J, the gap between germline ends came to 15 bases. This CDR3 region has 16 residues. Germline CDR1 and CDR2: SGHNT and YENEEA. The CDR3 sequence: CASSREGGLSYNEQFF. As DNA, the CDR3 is TGTGCCAGCAGCCGAGAGGGCGGCCTATCCTACAATGAGCAGTTCTTC.

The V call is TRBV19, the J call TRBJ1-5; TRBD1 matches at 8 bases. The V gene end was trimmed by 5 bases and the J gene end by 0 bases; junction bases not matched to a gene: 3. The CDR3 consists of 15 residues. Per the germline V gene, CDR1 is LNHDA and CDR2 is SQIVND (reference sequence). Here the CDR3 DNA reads TGTGCCAGTAGTGTGGACAGGGTTAGCAATCAGCCCCAGCATTTT. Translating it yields CASSVDRVSNQPQHF.

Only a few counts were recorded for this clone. CDR3 sequence: CASSVGASGGEQFF. The CDR3 coding sequence is TGTGCCAGCAGCGTAGGTGCCAGCGGAGGGGAGCAGTTCTTC. The V and J genes are TRBV9 and TRBJ2-1; possible D gene TRBD2, 6 bases. Germline loops: CDR1 SGDLS, CDR2 YYNGEE. CDR3 length equals 14 residues. Deletions cut 0 bases from V and 10 bases from J, with 14 bases between.

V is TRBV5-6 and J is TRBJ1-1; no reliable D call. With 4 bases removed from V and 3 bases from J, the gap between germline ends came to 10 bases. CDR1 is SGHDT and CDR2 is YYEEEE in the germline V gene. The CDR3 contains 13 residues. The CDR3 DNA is TGTGCCAGCAGCCGCGTGGGCTACACTGAAGCTTTCTTT. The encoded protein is CASSRVGYTEAFF.

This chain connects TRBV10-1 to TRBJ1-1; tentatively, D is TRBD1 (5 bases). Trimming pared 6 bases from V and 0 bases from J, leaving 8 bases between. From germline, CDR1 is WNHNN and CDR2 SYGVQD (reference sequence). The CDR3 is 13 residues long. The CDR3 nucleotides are TGCGCCAGCAGCCGGGGGGTGAACACTGAAGCTTTCTTT. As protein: CASSRGVNTEAFF.

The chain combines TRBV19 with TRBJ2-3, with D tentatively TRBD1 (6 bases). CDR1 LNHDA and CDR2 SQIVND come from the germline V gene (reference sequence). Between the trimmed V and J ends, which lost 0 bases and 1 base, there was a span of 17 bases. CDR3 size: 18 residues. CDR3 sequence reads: CASSIDLRGGLRTDTQYF. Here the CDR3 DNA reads TGTGCCAGTAGTATAGATCTACGAGGGGGTCTCCGCACAGATACGCAGTATTTT.

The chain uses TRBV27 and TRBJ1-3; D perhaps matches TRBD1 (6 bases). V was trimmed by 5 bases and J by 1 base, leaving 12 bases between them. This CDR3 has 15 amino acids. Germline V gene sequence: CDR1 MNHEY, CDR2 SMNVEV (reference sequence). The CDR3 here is CASSEFRGSGNTIYF. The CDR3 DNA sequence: TGTGCCAGCAGTGAATTCAGGGGATCTGGAAACACCATATATTTT.